Given below is one T cell receptor (beta chain) in context. Its antigen is undetermined. TCRdb passed the RT-PCR reads through MiXCR, listing each CDR3 protein once. The sample records approximately 530,000 distinct CDR3 sequences, about an eighth being singletons. These data originate in a study of response to subunit inactivated influenza vaccine. Study-wide results and limits: Researchers suggested that each seasonal influenza vaccination recruits few new T cells.

Trimming took 6 bases from V and 5 from J, leaving 8 bases between them. This CDR3 region has 12 residues. This TCR derives from a man in his fifties who received an inactivated influenza vaccine. The sequencing here drew on PBMCs from blood, taken 45 days after vaccination. The rearrangement links TRBV12-3 or TRBV12-4 to TRBJ1-5; no clear D gene. The CDR3 reads CASSPPDQPQHF. The DNA for the CDR3 is TGTGCCAGCAGCCCCCCCGATCAGCCCCAGCATTTT.